This T cell receptor (beta chain) is from a study of T-cell reconstitution after alpha-beta-depleted transplantation in children. This clonotype is medium-sized (0.01 to 0.1%). TCRbeta library construction was performed incorporating unique molecular identifiers. TCRdb called the PCR reads again in MiXCR, with one record for every CDR3 protein. This sample yields 200,000 to 250,000 distinct CDR3 sequences, of which 12% are seen a single time; roughly 2.6% belongs to the top ten. The TCR originated in a human donor who donated a stem cell graft to a child with acute lymphoblastic leukemia. The sequences come from PBMCs from the stem cell graft donor, collected from the stem cell graft.

CDR3 sequence (DNA): TGTGCCAGCAGCCAATCAGGGTATGGCTACACCTTC. This sequence encodes CASSQSGYGYTF. The chain couples TRBV4-2 to TRBJ1-2; maybe TRBD1 (5 bases). The germline gives CDR1 LGHNA, CDR2 YNFKEQ. V was clipped by 2 bases and J by 5 bases, with 6 bases between them. The CDR3 has 12 residues.